This T cell receptor (beta chain) appears in the sequencing data of a study of cytomegalovirus exposure and HLA in healthy donors. Study overall: HLA-typed donors were the source of approximately 88 million unique TCRs, which an early data release held.

The study, taken as a whole, reports: At a 0.05 false discovery rate, a later analysis found 16,951 TCR beta sequences to be associated with HLA alleles.

The germline gives CDR1 MNHNY, CDR2 SVGAGI (reference sequence). The ends were cut back, 3 bases at V and 4 bases at J, with 12 bases in the middle. There are 15 residues in the CDR3. Whereas donors were nominally healthy upon sampling, unrecorded immune exposures were probable. PCR involved 60 Vbeta and 13 Jbeta primers. Data came from immunoSEQ multiplex PCR; TCRdb stores just in-frame clones and leaves some out. The sample lists 150,000 to 200,000 clones; about four fifths were seen once. Points on this clone: Its antigen is still unknown.

The chain joins TRBV6-6 to TRBJ1-4; the D gene is possibly TRBD1 (5 bases). The sequence was obtained from a woman aged 50 to 60 in good health and CMV-seronegative. The sequenced sample was PBMCs. This chain's CDR3 is CASSYGKGINEKLFF. CDR3 DNA: TGTGCCAGCAGTTATGGGAAGGGGATTAATGAAAAACTGTTTTTT.